Presented here are 23 T cell receptor beta chains from one specimen sequenced in a study of PD-L1 blockade in urothelial cancer. Produced via immunoSEQ multiplex PCR; TCRdb's table is partial and in-frame only. This sample has some 45,000 clones, with 80% found just once. Time point given: pretreatment peripheral blood. The specimen was PBMCs, collected around atezolizumab (anti-PD-L1) treatment. These receptor sequences come from a man in his sixties with urothelial cancer.

The chain combines TRBV18 with TRBJ1-1, with 8 nucleotides matching TRBD1. From germline, CDR1 is KGHSH and CDR2 LQKENI. Germline trimming cut 6 bases from V and 1 base from J; bases unmatched to any gene: 4. This CDR3 spans 14 amino acids. The CDR3 nucleotides read TGTGCCAGCTCCCGTACAGGGGGGAACACTGAAGCTTTCTTT. Its translation is CASSRTGGNTEAFF.

This clone was detected ten times or more. The gene calls are TRBV15 and TRBJ1-6, with TRBD1 identical over 10 bases. This CDR3 comprises 17 residues. J lost 7 bases, V lost 5 bases, and 11 bases had no gene match. Germline-derived CDR1 and CDR2 are LNHNV and YYDKDF (reference sequence). DNA of the CDR3: TGTGCCACCAGCGCCCGACAGGGGGCGAGGAACAATTCACCCCTCCACTTT. Residues: CATSARQGARNNSPLHF.

The chain has TRBV19 and TRBJ2-5, with 9 bases identical to TRBD1. Germline assignment: CDR1 LNHDA and CDR2 SQIVND (reference sequence). V lost 3 bases to trimming and J lost 4 bases; unmatched junction nucleotides: 3. CDR3 length: 14 amino acids. The CDR3 region is CASSITGGGETQYF. DNA for the CDR3: TGTGCCAGTAGTATTACAGGGGGCGGAGAGACCCAGTACTTC.

The chain carries TRBV7-2 and TRBJ2-5; 14 bases agree with TRBD2. From germline, CDR1 is SGHTA and CDR2 FQGNSA. The J segment lost 6 bases and the V segment lost 3 bases, leaving 6 bases of the junction unmatched. The CDR3 sequence is 16 residues long. Written as DNA, the CDR3 is TGTGCCAGCAGCTTCGGGACTAGCGGGAGTTTGAAGACCCAGTACTTC. This encodes CASSFGTSGSLKTQYF.

The genes are TRBV28 and TRBJ2-4; D call uncertain. The V end lost 5 bases, the J end lost 1 base, and 12 bases lay between the germline ends. CDR1 is MDHEN, CDR2 SYDVKM, per germline. This CDR3 region has 15 residues. CDR3 in amino acids: CASSLGPAAKNIQYF. The CDR3 nucleotides are TGTGCCAGCAGTCTTGGGCCGGCGGCCAAAAACATTCAGTACTTC. The full variable domain, its missing parts supplied by reference TRBV28 and TRBJ2-4, is DVKVTQSSRYLVKRTGEKVFLECVQDMDHENMFWYRQDPGLGLRLIYFSYDVKMKEKGDIPEGYSVSREKKERFSLILESASTNQTSMYLCASSLGPAAKNIQYFGAGTRLSVL.

This chain joins TRBV5-4 and TRBJ2-7, with 7 bases identical to TRBD2. The CDR3 extends over 14 amino acids. Germline CDR1 is SGHNT and CDR2 is YYREEE (reference sequence). With V trimmed by 2 bases and J by 4 bases, 6 bases remained unmatched. The CDR3 is CASSFGRQAYEQYF. DNA of the CDR3: TGTGCCAGCAGCTTCGGGAGGCAGGCTTACGAGCAGTACTTC. The full variable domain, with the rest looked up from reference TRBV5-4 and TRBJ2-7, is ETGVTQSPTHLIKTRGQQVTLRCSSQSGHNTVSWYQQALGQGPQFIFQYYREEENGRGNFPPRFSGLQFPNYSSELNVNALELDDSALYLCASSFGRQAYEQYFGPGTRLTVT.

The V gene is TRBV10-3, the J gene TRBJ2-2; D remains ambiguous. Trimming removed 6 bases from V and 2 bases from J, with 7 bases in between. CDR1 and CDR2 (germline): ENHRY, SYGVKD. The CDR3 totals 13 residues. The CDR3 reads CAIRQQNTGELFF. The CDR3 nucleotides read TGTGCCATCAGACAGCAAAACACCGGGGAGCTGTTTTTT.

The V and J genes are TRBV29-1 and TRBJ1-1; 9 bases align to TRBD1. Germline V gene data show CDR1 as SQVTM and CDR2 as ANQGSEA. The CDR3 is 16 amino acids. After removal of 1 base from V and 4 bases from J, the junction contained 10 bases not matched to a gene. The DNA of the CDR3 is TGCAGCGTTGAAGGGACAACAGGGGGCGCGGGCACTGAAGCTTTCTTT. As protein: CSVEGTTGGAGTEAFF.

The V call is TRBV5-1, the J call TRBJ2-1; 10 nucleotides line up with TRBD1. CDR1 and CDR2 (germline): SGHRS, YFSETQ. The CDR3 runs to 15 residues. Trimming cost V 7 bases and J 7 bases; bases outside gene matches: 11. CDR3 coding DNA: TGCGCCAGCGGTCCGGGACAGGGGATGTTAAATGAGCAGTTCTTC. Its protein is CASGPGQGMLNEQFF. The full variable domain, its missing parts supplied by reference TRBV5-1 and TRBJ2-1, is KAGVTQTPRYLIKTRGQQVTLSCSPISGHRSVSWYQQTPGQGLQFLFEYFSETQRNKGNFPGRFSGRQFSNSRSEMNVSTLELGDSALYLCASGPGQGMLNEQFFGPGTRLTVL.

V and J are TRBV6-5 and TRBJ1-1, with unresolved D. Germline-derived CDR1 and CDR2 are MNHEY and SVGAGI. The CDR3 is 14 residues long. V was clipped by 5 bases and J by 4 bases, with 14 bases between them. The CDR3 bases are TGTGCCAGCAGTGGGTCCCGCCGGAGCACTGAAGCTTTCTTT. Its translation is CASSGSRRSTEAFF.

This chain joins TRBV7-6 and TRBJ1-6; TRBD1 matches 8 bases. Germline V CDR1 and CDR2: SGHVS, FNYEAQ. The ends lost 5 bases at V and 9 bases at J; junction bases unmatched: 12. CDR3 size: 16 residues. The CDR3 spells CASSREGQGFGSPLHF. The CDR3 DNA is TGTGCCAGCAGCCGGGAAGGACAGGGTTTCGGTTCACCCCTCCACTTT.

The J gene is TRBJ2-7, the V gene TRBV10-3; TRBD1 is a possible D gene (7 bases). V dropped 6 bases and J dropped 3 bases, with 12 bases sitting between them. The CDR3 length is 13 residues. Germline CDR1 reads ENHRY; CDR2 reads SYGVKD. The CDR3 DNA reads TGTGCCATCAGAGGCGGGGACAGCTACGAGCAGTACTTC. Translated, it gives CAIRGGDSYEQYF.

This clone was counted once. The rearrangement links TRBV7-2 to TRBJ1-2; TRBD1 aligns across 9 bases. V dropped 5 bases and J dropped 4; count of bases not matched to a gene: 11. This CDR3 spans 16 amino acids. Germline V gene data show CDR1 as SGHTA and CDR2 as FQGNSA. The CDR3 DNA sequence: TGTGCCAGCAGCCCTTCCACAGGGGGCGGGGGCTATGGCTACACCTTC. Translation: CASSPSTGGGGYGYTF. Based on the CDR3 plus reference TRBV7-2 and TRBJ1-2, the full variable domain is GAGVSQSPSNKVTEKGKDVELRCDPISGHTALYWYRQSLGQGLEFLIYFQGNSAPDKSGLPSDRFSAERTGGSVSTLTIQRTQQEDSAVYLCASSPSTGGGGYGYTFGSGTRLTVV.

This chain joins TRBV5-4 and TRBJ2-5, with 7 bases aligning to TRBD1. Germline loops: CDR1 SGHNT, CDR2 YYREEE (reference sequence). The V segment lost 3 bases and the J segment 1 base; nucleotides outside the gene matches: 3. This CDR3 region has 14 residues. The DNA of the CDR3 is TGTGCCAGCAGCTCTGACAGGGTCCAAGAGACCCAGTACTTC. It codes for CASSSDRVQETQYF. Using reference TRBV5-4 and TRBJ2-5 for the parts outside the CDR3, the full variable domain is ETGVTQSPTHLIKTRGQQVTLRCSSQSGHNTVSWYQQALGQGPQFIFQYYREEENGRGNFPPRFSGLQFPNYSSELNVNALELDDSALYLCASSSDRVQETQYFGPGTRLLVL.

This clone has a single count. CDR3 DNA sequence: TGTGCCAGCAGTTTCGCAGGGTCTGGCGAAAAACTGTTTTTT. Amino acid sequence: CASSFAGSGEKLFF. The chain carries TRBV27 and TRBJ1-4; perhaps TRBD1 as D (5 bases). V was pared by 3 bases and J by 8 bases, with 13 bases between. In germline, CDR1 is MNHEY, CDR2 SMNVEV (reference sequence). The CDR3 loop spans 14 amino acids.

The rearrangement links TRBV2 to TRBJ2-4, with D tentatively TRBD2 (7 bases). The CDR3 covers 14 residues. Trimming pared 4 bases from V and 6 bases from J, leaving 13 bases between. Germline V gene lookup returns CDR1 SNHLY and CDR2 FYNNEI. CDR3 residues: CASSGGGGGNIQYF. As DNA, the CDR3 is TGTGCCAGCAGTGGGGGGGGCGGGGGAAACATTCAGTACTTC. The variable domain in full, with the rest retrieved from reference TRBV2 and TRBJ2-4, is EPEVTQTPSHQVTQMGQEVILRCVPISNHLYFYWYRQILGQKVEFLVSFYNNEISEKSEIFDDQFSVERPDGSNFTLKIRSTKLEDSAMYFCASSGGGGGNIQYFGAGTRLSVL.

Only a few counts were recorded for this clone. V gene TRBV6-5 combines with J gene TRBJ1-4; the D is unclear. Deletions cut 6 bases from V and 8 bases from J, with 10 bases between. Germline CDR1 is MNHEY and CDR2 is SVGAGI. The CDR3 runs to 12 residues. CDR3: CASSSPGEKLFF. As DNA, the CDR3 is TGTGCCAGCAGCTCCCCGGGGGAAAAACTGTTTTTT.

The rearrangement uses TRBV7-9 and TRBJ1-6, with a possible D match to TRBD1 (5 bases). Germline CDR1 and CDR2: SEHNR and FQNEAQ (reference sequence). Trimming cost V 3 bases and J 10 bases, with 16 bases left between them. The CDR3 has 15 amino acids. The DNA for the CDR3 is TGTGCCAGCAGCTTCGGTCGGCAGGGCTGGTCACCCCTCCACTTT. Its translation: CASSFGRQGWSPLHF. The full variable domain, rest sourced from reference TRBV7-9 and TRBJ1-6, is DTGVSQNPRHKITKRGQNVTFRCDPISEHNRLYWYRQTLGQGPEFLTYFQNEAQLEKSRLLSDRFSAERPKGSFSTLEIQRTEQGDSAMYLCASSFGRQGWSPLHFGNGTRLTVT.

The chain is built from TRBV5-1 and TRBJ2-2, with TRBD2 identical over 10 bases. The CDR3 sequence is 15 residues long. Germline assignment: CDR1 SGHRS and CDR2 YFSETQ. J was trimmed by 1 base and V by 5 bases; bases with no gene match: 2. CDR3 sequence: CASRGTSENTGELFF. In DNA, the CDR3 is TGCGCCAGCAGGGGGACTAGCGAGAACACCGGGGAGCTGTTTTTT.

The rearrangement uses TRBV27 and TRBJ1-2; the match to TRBD1 covers 8 bases. The CDR3 covers 16 residues. V gave up 2 bases and J gave up 0 bases; unmatched junction bases: 5. From germline, CDR1 is MNHEY and CDR2 SMNVEV (reference sequence). The CDR3 coding sequence is TGTGCCAGCAGTTTACTGGGACAGGCTACTAACTATGGCTACACCTTC. Translated, it gives CASSLLGQATNYGYTF.

The chain combines TRBV5-5 with TRBJ1-2, with TRBD1 as a possible D gene (6 bases). The CDR3 totals 15 residues. Trimming removed 0 bases at V and 7 bases at J, with 16 bases between. CDR1 is SGHKS and CDR2 is YYEKEE in the germline V gene (reference sequence). CDR3 sequence: CASSLEVTGSTGYTF. The CDR3 DNA is TGTGCCAGCAGCTTGGAGGTAACAGGGTCGACTGGCTACACCTTC.

The chain employs TRBV6-8 and TRBJ2-3, with a tentative D call TRBD1 (5 bases). This CDR3 contains 18 residues. Per germline, CDR1 MNHGY and CDR2 SAAAGT. Deletions cut 0 bases from V and 0 bases from J, with 16 bases between. CDR3 sequence: CASSYSKLARESTDTQYF. CDR3 coding DNA: TGTGCCAGCAGTTACTCGAAATTGGCCAGGGAAAGCACAGATACGCAGTATTTT.

This clone was found once. The chain has TRBV19 and TRBJ1-2; weak D call: TRBD1 (5 bases). Trimming shortened V by 4 bases and J by 2 bases, and 11 bases separated the two germline ends. CDR3 length: 14 residues. Looked up from germline, CDR1 is LNHDA and CDR2 is SQIVND (reference sequence). The CDR3, as DNA: TGTGCCAGTAGTAGGCAGGGTTCGAACTATGGCTACACCTTC. This codes for CASSRQGSNYGYTF.